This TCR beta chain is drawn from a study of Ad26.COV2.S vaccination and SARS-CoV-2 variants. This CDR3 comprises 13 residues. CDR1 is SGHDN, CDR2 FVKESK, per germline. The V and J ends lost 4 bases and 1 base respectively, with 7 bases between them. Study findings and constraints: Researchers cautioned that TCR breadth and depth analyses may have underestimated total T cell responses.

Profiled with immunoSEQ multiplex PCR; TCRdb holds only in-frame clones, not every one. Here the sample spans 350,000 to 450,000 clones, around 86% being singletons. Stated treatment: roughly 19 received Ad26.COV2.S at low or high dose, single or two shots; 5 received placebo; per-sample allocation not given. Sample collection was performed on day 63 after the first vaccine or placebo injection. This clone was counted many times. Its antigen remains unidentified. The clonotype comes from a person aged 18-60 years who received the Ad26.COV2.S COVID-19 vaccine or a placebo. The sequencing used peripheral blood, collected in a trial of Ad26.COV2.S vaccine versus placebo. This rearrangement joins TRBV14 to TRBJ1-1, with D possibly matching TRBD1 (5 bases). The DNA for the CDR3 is TGTGCCAGCAGCCGGGGGTCGAACACTGAAGCTTTCTTT. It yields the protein CASSRGSNTEAFF.